Presented here are 9 T cell receptor beta chains from one specimen sequenced in a study of cytomegalovirus exposure and HLA in healthy donors. Assay used: immunoSEQ multiplex PCR; TCRdb lists only in-frame clones, some missing. The sample includes some 110,000 clones, about 93% of them seen just once. The specimen sequenced was PBMCs. The receptors shown here come from a woman aged 18-29 years in good health and CMV-seronegative.

The chain carries TRBV4-1 and TRBJ1-5; 7 bases agree with TRBD1. Per germline, CDR1 MGHRA and CDR2 YSYEKL. CDR3 size: 17 residues. V was pared by 2 bases and J by 2 bases, with 9 bases of the junction left unmatched. CDR3 amino acids: CASSQTPGQIRNQPQHF. For the CDR3, the DNA is TGCGCCAGCAGCCAAACCCCGGGACAGATACGCAATCAGCCCCAGCATTTT.

The chain combines TRBV4-1 with TRBJ2-7; 7 positions match TRBD2. Germline V gene data show CDR1 as MGHRA and CDR2 as YSYEKL. This CDR3 comprises 16 residues. J gave up 2 bases and V 1 base, and 8 bases lay outside the gene matches. CDR3 bases: TGCGCCAGCAGCCAAGGGCTAGGGACTAATGCCTACGAGCAGTACTTC. Encoded protein: CASSQGLGTNAYEQYF.

This clone turned up a few times. The gene calls are TRBV30 and TRBJ1-6, with D hard to call. Germline V gene lookup returns CDR1 GTSNPN and CDR2 SVGIG (reference sequence). Trimming cost V 2 bases and J 7 bases, with 6 bases left between them. The CDR3 has 12 amino acids. DNA of the CDR3: TGTGCCTGGAGTCCCCCAAATTCACCCCTCCACTTT. It yields the protein CAWSPPNSPLHF.

The CDR3 DNA reads TGTGCCAGCAGCTTGAGTAAGGGGCGATTTTATGGCTACACCTTC. Translation: CASSLSKGRFYGYTF. The rearrangement uses TRBV5-5 and TRBJ1-2; D is possibly TRBD1 (5 bases). Germline loops: CDR1 SGHKS, CDR2 YYEKEE (reference sequence). The CDR3 totals 15 residues. V gave up 1 base and J gave up 5 bases, with 15 bases separating them.

This clone showed up just once. V is TRBV6-5 and J is TRBJ1-4; 7 bases are a match to TRBD1. This CDR3 spans 13 amino acids. V lost 5 bases and J lost 11; bases outside the gene matches: 8. Per germline, CDR1 MNHEY and CDR2 SVGAGI. The CDR3 coding sequence is TGTGCCAGCAGTCCGGGACAGCCGGGGAAACTGTTTTTT. Translated, it gives CASSPGQPGKLFF.

This chain uses TRBV4-1 with TRBJ2-1, with 7 bases lining up with TRBD1. The trim removed 0 bases at V and 6 bases at J, leaving 2 bases unmatched. The CDR3 loop spans 14 amino acids. CDR1 and CDR2 (germline): MGHRA, YSYEKL. The CDR3 region has the DNA TGCGCCAGCAGCCAAGACGGGACAGCCAATGAGCAGTTCTTC. This sequence encodes CASSQDGTANEQFF.

The V and J genes are TRBV6-5 and TRBJ2-7; TRBD1 matches at 11 bases. The V gene end was trimmed by 6 bases and the J gene end by 7 bases; junction bases not matched to a gene: 8. The CDR3 covers 14 residues. CDR1 is MNHEY, CDR2 SVGAGI, per germline. The CDR3 protein is CASRRTGGMWEQYF. The DNA for the CDR3 is TGTGCCAGCAGACGGACAGGGGGCATGTGGGAGCAGTACTTC.

The chain joins TRBV10-2 to TRBJ2-1, with TRBD1 matching over 8 bases. Trimming took 8 bases from V and 7 from J; bases not matched to a gene: 13. Per the germline V gene, CDR1 is WSHSY and CDR2 is SAAADI. The CDR3 extends over 15 amino acids. This chain's CDR3 is CASGGEDRVKNEQFF. The CDR3 coding sequence is TGCGCCAGCGGAGGGGAGGACAGGGTGAAGAATGAGCAGTTCTTC.

The chain couples TRBV29-1 to TRBJ1-4; no clear D. The CDR3 consists of 13 residues. CDR1 SQVTM and CDR2 ANQGSEA come from the germline V gene. The V end lost 7 bases, the J end lost 7 bases, and 16 bases lay between the germline ends. This CDR3 reads CSARGPDREKLFF. DNA of the CDR3: TGCAGCGCTAGAGGGCCAGACCGTGAAAAACTGTTTTTT.